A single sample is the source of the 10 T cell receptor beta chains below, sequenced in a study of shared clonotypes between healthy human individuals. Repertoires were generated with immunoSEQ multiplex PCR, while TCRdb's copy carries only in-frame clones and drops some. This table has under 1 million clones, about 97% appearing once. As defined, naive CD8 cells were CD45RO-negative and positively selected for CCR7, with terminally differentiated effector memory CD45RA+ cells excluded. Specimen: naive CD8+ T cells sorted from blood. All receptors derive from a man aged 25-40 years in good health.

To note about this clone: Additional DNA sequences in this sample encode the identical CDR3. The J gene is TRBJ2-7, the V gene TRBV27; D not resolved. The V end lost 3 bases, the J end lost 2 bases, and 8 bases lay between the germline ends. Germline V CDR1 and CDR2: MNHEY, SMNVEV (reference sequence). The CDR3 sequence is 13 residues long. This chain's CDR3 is CASSFGSTYEQYF. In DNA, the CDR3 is TGTGCCAGCAGTTTCGGAAGCACCTACGAGCAGTACTTC.

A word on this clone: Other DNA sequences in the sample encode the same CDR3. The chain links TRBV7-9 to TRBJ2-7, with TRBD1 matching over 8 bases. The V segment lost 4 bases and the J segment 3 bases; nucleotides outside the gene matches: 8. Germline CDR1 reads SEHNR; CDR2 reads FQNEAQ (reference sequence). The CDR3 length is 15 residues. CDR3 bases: TGTGCCAGCAGCTCCTCGGGGACAGGAGACTACGAGCAGTACTTC. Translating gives CASSSSGTGDYEQYF.

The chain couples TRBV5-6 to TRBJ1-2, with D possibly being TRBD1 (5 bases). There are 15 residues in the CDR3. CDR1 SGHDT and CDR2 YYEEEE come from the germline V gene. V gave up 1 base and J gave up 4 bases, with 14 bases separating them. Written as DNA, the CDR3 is TGTGCCAGCAGCTTGACAGGAAACCAGCGCTATGGCTACACCTTC. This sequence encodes CASSLTGNQRYGYTF.

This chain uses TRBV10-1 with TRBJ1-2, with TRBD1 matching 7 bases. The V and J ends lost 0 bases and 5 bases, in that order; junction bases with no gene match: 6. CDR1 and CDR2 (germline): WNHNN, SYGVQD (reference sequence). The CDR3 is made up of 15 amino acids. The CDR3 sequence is CASSESRDSDYGYTF. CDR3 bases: TGCGCCAGCAGTGAGTCGAGGGACAGTGATTATGGCTACACCTTC.

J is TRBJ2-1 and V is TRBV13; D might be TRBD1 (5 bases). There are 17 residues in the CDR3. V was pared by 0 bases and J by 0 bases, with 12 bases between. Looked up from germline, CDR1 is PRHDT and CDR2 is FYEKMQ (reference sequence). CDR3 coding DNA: TGTGCCAGCAGCTTAGGTCCGAGACAGAGCTCCTACAATGAGCAGTTCTTC. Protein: CASSLGPRQSSYNEQFF.

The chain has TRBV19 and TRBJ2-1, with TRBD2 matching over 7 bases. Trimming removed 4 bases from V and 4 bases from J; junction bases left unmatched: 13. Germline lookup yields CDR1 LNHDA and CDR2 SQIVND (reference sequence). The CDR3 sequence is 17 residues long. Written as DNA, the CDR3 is TGTGCCAGTAGTACCTTTGAGGGAGGGCCCAATTACAATGAGCAGTTCTTC. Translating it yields CASSTFEGGPNYNEQFF.

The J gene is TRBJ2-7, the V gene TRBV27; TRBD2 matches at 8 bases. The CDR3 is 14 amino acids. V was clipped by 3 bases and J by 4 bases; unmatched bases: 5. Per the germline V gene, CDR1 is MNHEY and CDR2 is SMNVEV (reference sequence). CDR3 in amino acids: CASSFGGRRYEQYF. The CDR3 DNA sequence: TGTGCCAGCAGTTTCGGCGGGAGGAGATACGAGCAGTACTTC.

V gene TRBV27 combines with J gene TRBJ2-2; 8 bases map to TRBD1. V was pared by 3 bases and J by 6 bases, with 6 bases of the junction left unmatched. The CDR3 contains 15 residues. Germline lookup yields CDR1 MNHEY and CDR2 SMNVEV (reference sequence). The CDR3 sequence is CASSFDRGFPGELFF. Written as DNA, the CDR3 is TGTGCCAGCAGTTTTGACAGGGGATTCCCCGGGGAGCTGTTTTTT.

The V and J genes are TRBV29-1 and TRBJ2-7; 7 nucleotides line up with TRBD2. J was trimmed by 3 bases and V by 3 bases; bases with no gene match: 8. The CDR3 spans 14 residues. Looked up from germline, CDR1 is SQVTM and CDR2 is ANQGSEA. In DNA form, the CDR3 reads TGCAGCGTTGACCCCACGGGACTAAACTACGAGCAGTACTTC. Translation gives CSVDPTGLNYEQYF.

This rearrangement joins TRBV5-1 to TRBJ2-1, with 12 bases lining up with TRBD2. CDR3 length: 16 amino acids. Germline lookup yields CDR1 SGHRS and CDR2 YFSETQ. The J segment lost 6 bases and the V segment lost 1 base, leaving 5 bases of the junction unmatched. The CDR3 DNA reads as TGCGCCAGCAGCTTGCTCCCTAGCGGGAGGGGCAATGAGCAGTTCTTC. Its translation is CASSLLPSGRGNEQFF.